Sequencing of this T cell receptor beta chain was carried out in a study of PD-L1 blockade in urothelial cancer. General observations from the study: In blood at 3 weeks, tumor-associated clones expanded more among patients with durable benefit.

Stated time point: pretreatment peripheral blood. Only in-frame clones appear in the TCRdb table, and some are missing; sequencing was by immunoSEQ multiplex PCR. The sample shows tens of thousands of clones, nearly 90% of them seen only once. A word on this clone: The antigen is not known.

CDR1 is SGHAT and CDR2 is FQNNGV in the germline V gene. The CDR3 has 15 amino acids. Trimming left V 5 bases short and J 1 base short, with 13 bases between. The clonotype was recovered from a man in his 60s with urothelial cancer. Here the sequenced sample was PBMCs, taken around atezolizumab (anti-PD-L1) treatment. This chain connects TRBV11-2 to TRBJ2-3; no definite D call. The CDR3 DNA reads TGTGCCAGCAGCCCCACCGAGCTCCGCACAGATACGCAGTATTTT. This sequence encodes CASSPTELRTDTQYF.